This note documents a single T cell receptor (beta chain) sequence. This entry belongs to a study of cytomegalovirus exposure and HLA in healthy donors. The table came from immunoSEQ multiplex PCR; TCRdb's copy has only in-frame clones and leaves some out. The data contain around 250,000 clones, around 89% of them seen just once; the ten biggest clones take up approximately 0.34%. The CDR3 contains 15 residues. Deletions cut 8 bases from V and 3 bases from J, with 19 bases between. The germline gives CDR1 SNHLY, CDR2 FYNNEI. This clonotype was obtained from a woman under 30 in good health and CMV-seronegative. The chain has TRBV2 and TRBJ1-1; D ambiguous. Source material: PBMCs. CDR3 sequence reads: CASGERLRSDTEAFF. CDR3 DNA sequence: TGTGCCAGCGGAGAGCGCTTGAGGTCGGACACTGAAGCTTTCTTT.